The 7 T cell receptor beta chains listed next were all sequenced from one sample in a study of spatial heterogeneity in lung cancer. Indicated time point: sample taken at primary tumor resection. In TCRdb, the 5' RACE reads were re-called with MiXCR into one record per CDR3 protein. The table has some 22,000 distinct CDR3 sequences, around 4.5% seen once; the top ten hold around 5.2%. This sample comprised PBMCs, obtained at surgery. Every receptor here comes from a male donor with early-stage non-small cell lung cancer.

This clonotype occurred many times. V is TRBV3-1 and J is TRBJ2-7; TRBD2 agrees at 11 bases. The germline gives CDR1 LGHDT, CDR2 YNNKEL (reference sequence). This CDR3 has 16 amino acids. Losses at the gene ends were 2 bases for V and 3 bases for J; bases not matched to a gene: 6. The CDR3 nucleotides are TGTGCCAGCAGCCAATATGGGACTAGCGGAAACTACGAGCAGTACTTC. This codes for CASSQYGTSGNYEQYF.

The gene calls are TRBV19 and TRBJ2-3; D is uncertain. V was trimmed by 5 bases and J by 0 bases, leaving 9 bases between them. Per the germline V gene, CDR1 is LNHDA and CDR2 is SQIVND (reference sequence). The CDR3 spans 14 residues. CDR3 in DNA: TGTGCCAGTAGTCCGGCGTTCAGCACAGATACGCAGTATTTT. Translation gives CASSPAFSTDTQYF.

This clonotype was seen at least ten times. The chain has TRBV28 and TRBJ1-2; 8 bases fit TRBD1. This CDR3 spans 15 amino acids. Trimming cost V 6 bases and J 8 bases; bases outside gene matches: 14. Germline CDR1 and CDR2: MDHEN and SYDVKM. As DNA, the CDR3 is TGTGCCAGCAGATGGGGAGGACAGGGCTCGAGAGGCTACACCTTC. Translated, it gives CASRWGGQGSRGYTF.

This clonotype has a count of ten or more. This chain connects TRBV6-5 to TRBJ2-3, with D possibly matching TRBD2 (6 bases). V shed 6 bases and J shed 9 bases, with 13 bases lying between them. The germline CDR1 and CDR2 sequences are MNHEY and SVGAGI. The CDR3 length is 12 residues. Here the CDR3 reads CASSRGGITQYF. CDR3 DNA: TGTGCCAGCAGCAGAGGCGGGATCACGCAGTATTTT.

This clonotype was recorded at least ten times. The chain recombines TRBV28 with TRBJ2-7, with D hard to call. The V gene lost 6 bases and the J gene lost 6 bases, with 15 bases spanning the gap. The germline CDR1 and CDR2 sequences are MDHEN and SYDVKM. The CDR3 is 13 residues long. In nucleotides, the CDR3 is TGTGCCAGCAGCTTACTGGTCCGCCGCGAGCAGTACTTC. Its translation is CASSLLVRREQYF.

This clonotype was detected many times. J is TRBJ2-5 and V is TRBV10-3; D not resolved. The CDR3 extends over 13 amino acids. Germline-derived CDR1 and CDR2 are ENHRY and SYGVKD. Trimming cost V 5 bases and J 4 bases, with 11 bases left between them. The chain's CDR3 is CAISKTDSETQYF. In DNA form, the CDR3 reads TGTGCCATCAGTAAGACTGATTCAGAGACCCAGTACTTC.

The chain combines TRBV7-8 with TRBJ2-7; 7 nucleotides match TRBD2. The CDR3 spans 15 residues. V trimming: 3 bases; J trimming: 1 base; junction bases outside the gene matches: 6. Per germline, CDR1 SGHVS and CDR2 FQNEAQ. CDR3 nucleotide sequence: TGTGCCAGCAGCTTGGGAGCGGGATGGTCCTACGAGCAGTACTTC. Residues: CASSLGAGWSYEQYF.